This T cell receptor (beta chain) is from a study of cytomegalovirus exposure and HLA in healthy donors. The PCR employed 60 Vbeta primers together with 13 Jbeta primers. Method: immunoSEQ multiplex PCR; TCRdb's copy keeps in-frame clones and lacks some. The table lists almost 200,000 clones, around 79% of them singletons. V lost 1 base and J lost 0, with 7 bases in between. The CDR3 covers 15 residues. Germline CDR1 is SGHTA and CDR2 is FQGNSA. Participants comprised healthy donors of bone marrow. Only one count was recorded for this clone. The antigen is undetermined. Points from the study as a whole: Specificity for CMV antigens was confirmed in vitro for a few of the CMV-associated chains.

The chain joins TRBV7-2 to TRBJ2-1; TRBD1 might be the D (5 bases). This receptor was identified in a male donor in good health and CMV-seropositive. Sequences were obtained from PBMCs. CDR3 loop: CASSLGQNSYNEQFF. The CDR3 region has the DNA TGTGCCAGCAGCTTAGGACAGAACTCCTACAATGAGCAGTTCTTC.